This T cell receptor (beta chain) was sequenced during a study of T-cell memory formation after mild COVID-19. About the research overall: Across donors, TCR clusters were largely donor specific. Findings and limits, study-wide: Within pre-infection memory, some responding clones were found, suggesting cross-reactive memory joined.

The TCR alpha and TCR beta cDNA libraries, bearing sample barcodes and UMIs, were generated by 5'RACE using constant-segment primers. TCRdb re-derived calls from the 5' RACE reads in MiXCR, one entry per CDR3 protein. This table has about 540,000 distinct CDR3 sequences, approximately 20% appearing once. Germline CDR1 and CDR2: MDHEN and SYDVKM. The V and J ends lost 7 bases and 3 bases respectively, with 12 bases between them. This CDR3 is 13 amino acids long. Comments on this clonotype: Its antigen remains unknown.

Sequencing was performed on PBMCs or a T cell subset sorted from them (not recorded which). The chain combines TRBV28 with TRBJ1-2; D gene uncertain. The sequence derives from an adult woman who had mild COVID-19 (a few samples of this study predate the infection). Cell type and time point are not known. The CDR3 DNA reads as TGTGCCAGCACCTCCCCCGGGCACTATGGCTACACCTTC. Amino acid sequence: CASTSPGHYGYTF.